What follows is one T cell receptor (beta chain) and its context. What antigen it recognizes has not been identified. Base-call qualities are not available, and no considerably larger clone is one nucleotide away. The library was obtained by PCR. The sample was run on an Illumina HiSeq 2500. TCR libraries were prepared with molecular barcoding, using unique molecular identifiers to normalize TCRbeta repertoire quantification. TCRdb handled the public reads itself, with Q25 trimming in fastp and clone calling in MiXCR, and kept productive beta chains. Every CDR3 protein is listed once, alongside the most common genes and DNA of its rows. The table for this sample lists approximately 520,000 distinct CDR3 sequences; 30% to 35% of them were counted only once. The ten largest clones represent around 2.3% of the sample. The CDR3, from cysteine to phenylalanine, totals 16 residues. Only CDR3 DNA remains: 48 bases, in frame from the first base. The germline V gene gives CDR1 as MGHDK and CDR2 as SYGVNS. Trimming removed 1 base from V and 9 bases from J; the gene matches leave 10 bases unexplained.

This record comes from a study of T-cell reconstitution after alpha-beta-depleted transplantation in children (dated by TCRdb to between 2015 and 2016). About the investigation overall: T-cell immune reconstitution after TCRalphabeta/CD19-depleted allogeneic hematopoietic cell transplantation in children was quantitatively tracked in the study by means of TCR repertoire profiling.

The TCR sequence derives from a human donor who donated a stem cell graft to a child with aplastic anemia. This sample comprised PBMCs from the stem cell graft donor, obtained from the stem cell graft. Recombination connected TRBV25-1 to TRBJ2-1, with TRBD2 matching 9 junction bases. The sequenced DNA: TGTGCCAGCAGTGAATCGCTGGTAGCGGGAGTAAGTGAGCAGTTCTTC. This gives the protein CASSESLVAGVSEQFF.